This T cell receptor beta chain was observed in a study of blood T cell repertoires in COVID-19. Germline-derived CDR1 and CDR2 are SGHNT and YYREEE (reference sequence). This CDR3 has 15 residues. Trimming left V 4 bases short and J 0 bases short, with 11 bases between. The assay was immunoSEQ multiplex PCR, and TCRdb's table has in-frame clones only and misses some. The repertoire holds about 400,000 clones, with approximately 91% as singletons. The sequence came from a woman in her forties with acute COVID-19. Sequenced input: PBMCs or T cells enriched from blood (not recorded which). The chain recombines TRBV5-4 with TRBJ2-1, with D possibly being TRBD1 (6 bases). The CDR3 coding sequence is TGTGCCAGCAGCAGGACAGCCAACTCCTACAATGAGCAGTTCTTC. It encodes CASSRTANSYNEQFF.